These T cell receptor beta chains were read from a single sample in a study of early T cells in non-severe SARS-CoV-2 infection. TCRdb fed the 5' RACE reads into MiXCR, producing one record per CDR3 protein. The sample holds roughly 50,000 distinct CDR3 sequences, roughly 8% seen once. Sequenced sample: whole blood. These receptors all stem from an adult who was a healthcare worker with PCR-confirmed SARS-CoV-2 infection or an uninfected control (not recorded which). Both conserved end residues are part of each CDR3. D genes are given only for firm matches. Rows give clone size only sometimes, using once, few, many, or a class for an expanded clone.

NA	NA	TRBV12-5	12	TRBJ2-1	CASGLALVEQFF	TGTGCTAGTGGTTTGGCCCTCGTTGAGCAGTTCTTC
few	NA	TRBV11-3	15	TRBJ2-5	CASSSAHGVGETQYF	TGTGCCAGCAGCTCAGCGCACGGAGTGGGGGAGACCCAGTACTTC
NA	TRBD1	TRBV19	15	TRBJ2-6	CASSGQGSGANVLTF	TGTGCCAGTAGTGGACAGGGGTCTGGGGCCAACGTCCTGACTTTC
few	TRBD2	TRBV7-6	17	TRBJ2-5	CASSLEGLATGMETQYF	TGTGCCAGCAGCTTAGAGGGACTAGCGACTGGGATGGAGACCCAGTACTTC
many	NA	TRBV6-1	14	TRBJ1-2	CASSEATDNYGYTF	TGTGCCAGCAGTGAAGCGACGGATAACTATGGCTACACCTTC
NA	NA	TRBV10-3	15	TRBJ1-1	CAISDWSTPGTEAFF	TGTGCCATCAGTGACTGGTCGACCCCAGGCACTGAAGCTTTCTTT
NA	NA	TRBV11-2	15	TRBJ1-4	CASSLVGSANEKLFF	TGTGCCAGCAGCTTAGTTGGGTCGGCTAATGAAAAACTGTTTTTT
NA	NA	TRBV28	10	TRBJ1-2	CASSGSGYTF	TGTGCCAGCAGCGGAAGTGGCTACACCTTC
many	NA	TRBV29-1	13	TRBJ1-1	CSVYGGKNTEAFF	TGCAGCGTTTACGGGGGGAAGAACACTGAAGCTTTCTTT
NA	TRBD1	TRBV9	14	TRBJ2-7	CASSAGQGASEQYF	TGTGCCAGCAGCGCGGGACAGGGGGCTTCCGAGCAGTACTTC
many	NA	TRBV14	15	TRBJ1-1	CASSLRLGWNTEAFF	TGTGCCAGCAGTCTTCGTCTTGGATGGAACACTGAAGCTTTCTTT
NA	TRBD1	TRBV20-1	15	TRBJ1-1	CSASRATGLNTEAFF	TGCAGTGCTAGTAGGGCGACAGGGTTGAACACTGAAGCTTTCTTT
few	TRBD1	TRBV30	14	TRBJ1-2	CAWSAQWTGNGYTF	TGTGCCTGGAGTGCCCAATGGACAGGGAATGGCTACACCTTC
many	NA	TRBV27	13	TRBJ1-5	CASSLAEGQPQHF	TGTGCCAGCAGTTTGGCAGAGGGTCAGCCCCAGCATTTT
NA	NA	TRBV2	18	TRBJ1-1	CASSARRSAIRGNTEAFF	TGTGCCAGCAGTGCCCGGAGGTCGGCGATTAGGGGTAACACTGAAGCTTTCTTT
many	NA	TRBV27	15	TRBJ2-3	CASSAETPGPDTQYF	TGTGCCAGCAGTGCAGAGACTCCAGGGCCAGATACGCAGTATTTT
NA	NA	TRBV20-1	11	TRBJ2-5	CSAADQETQYF	TGCAGTGCTGCCGACCAAGAGACCCAGTACTTC
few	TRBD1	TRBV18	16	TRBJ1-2	CASSPPLTGAPYGYTF	TGTGCCAGCTCACCCCCTCTGACAGGGGCCCCTTATGGCTACACCTTC
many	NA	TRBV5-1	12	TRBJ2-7	CASSARTNEQYF	TGCGCCAGCAGCGCGAGGACCAACGAGCAGTACTTC
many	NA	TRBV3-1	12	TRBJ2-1	CASSYRAGEQFF	TGTGCCAGCAGCTACAGGGCTGGAGAGCAGTTCTTC
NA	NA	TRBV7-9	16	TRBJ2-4	CASSFGLTLAKNIQYF	TGTGCCAGCAGCTTTGGCTTGACCCTAGCCAAAAACATTCAGTACTTC
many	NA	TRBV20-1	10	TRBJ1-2	CSARLGGYTF	TGCAGTGCTAGGTTAGGAGGCTACACCTTC
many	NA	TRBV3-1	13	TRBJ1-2	CASSTSWNWGYTF	TGTGCCAGCAGTACCTCCTGGAACTGGGGCTACACCTTC
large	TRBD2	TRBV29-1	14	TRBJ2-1	CSVDSGSLDNEQFF	TGCAGCGTCGATAGCGGGAGTCTAGACAATGAGCAGTTCTTC
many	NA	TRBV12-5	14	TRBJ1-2	CASGTDGLNYGYTF	TGTGCTAGTGGTACAGACGGACTTAACTATGGCTACACCTTC
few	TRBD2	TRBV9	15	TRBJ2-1	CASSVALAGGNEQFF	TGTGCCAGCAGCGTAGCCCTAGCGGGAGGTAATGAGCAGTTCTTC
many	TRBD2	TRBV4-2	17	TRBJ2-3	CASSQDIQRGRTDTQYF	TGTGCCAGCAGCCAAGATATCCAGCGGGGCCGCACAGATACGCAGTATTTT
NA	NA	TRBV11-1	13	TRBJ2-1	CASSHGDYNEQFF	TGTGCCAGCAGTCATGGAGATTACAATGAGCAGTTCTTC
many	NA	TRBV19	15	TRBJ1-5	CASSTMGNSNQPQHF	TGTGCCAGTAGCACCATGGGAAATAGCAATCAGCCCCAGCATTTT
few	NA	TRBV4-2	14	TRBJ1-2	CASRHRSPNYGYTF	TGTGCCAGCAGACACAGGAGCCCTAACTATGGCTACACCTTC
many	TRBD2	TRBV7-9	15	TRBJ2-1	CASSLGTSGNDEQFF	TGTGCCAGCAGCTTAGGGACTAGCGGGAATGATGAGCAGTTCTTC
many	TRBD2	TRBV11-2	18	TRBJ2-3	CASSLLRSSGGFTDTQYF	TGTGCCAGCAGCTTACTACGGTCTAGCGGGGGGTTCACAGATACGCAGTATTTT
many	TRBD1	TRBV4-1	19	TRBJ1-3	CASSRPRQGALVTGNTIYF	TGCGCCAGCAGCCGCCCGAGACAGGGGGCTTTGGTAACTGGAAACACCATATATTTT
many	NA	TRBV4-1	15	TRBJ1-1	CASSRDPQTNTEAFF	TGCGCCAGCAGCCGAGATCCCCAGACAAACACTGAAGCTTTCTTT
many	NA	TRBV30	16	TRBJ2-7	CAWSVRLTWGDHEQYF	TGTGCCTGGAGTGTACGCTTGACGTGGGGGGATCACGAGCAGTACTTC
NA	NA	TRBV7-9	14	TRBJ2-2	CASSLGVDTGELFF	TGTGCCAGCAGCTTAGGGGTGGACACCGGGGAGCTGTTTTTT
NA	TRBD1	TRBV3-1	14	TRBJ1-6	CASSPTGYNSPLHF	TGTGCCAGCAGCCCGACAGGGTATAATTCACCCCTCCACTTT
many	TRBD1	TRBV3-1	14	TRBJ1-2	CASSQERTGTGYTF	TGTGCCAGCAGCCAAGAGCGGACAGGTACCGGCTACACCTTC
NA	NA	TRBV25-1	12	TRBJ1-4	CASTAANEKLFF	TGTGCCAGCACGGCGGCTAATGAAAAACTGTTTTTT
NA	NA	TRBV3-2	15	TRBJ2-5	CASSQDLEGGETQYF	TGTGCCAGCAGCCAAGATCTTGAGGGCGGTGAGACCCAGTACTTC
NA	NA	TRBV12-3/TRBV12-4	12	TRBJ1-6	CASTKAQGPLHF	TGTGCCAGCACCAAGGCCCAGGGACCCCTCCACTTT
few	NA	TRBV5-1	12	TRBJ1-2	CASSLGGSGYTF	TGCGCCAGCAGCTTGGGAGGGTCCGGCTACACCTTC
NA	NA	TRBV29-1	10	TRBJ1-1	CSVLVTEAFF	TGCAGCGTTTTGGTCACTGAAGCTTTCTTT
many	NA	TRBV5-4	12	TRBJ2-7	CASSLDRLEQYF	TGTGCCAGCAGCTTGGATCGGTTGGAGCAGTACTTC
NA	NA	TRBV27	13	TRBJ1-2	CASSPGSNHGYTF	TGTGCCAGCAGTCCGGGGTCTAACCATGGCTACACCTTC
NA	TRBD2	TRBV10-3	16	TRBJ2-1	CAISEASGGLYNEQFF	TGTGCCATCAGTGAGGCTAGCGGGGGGTTGTACAATGAGCAGTTCTTC
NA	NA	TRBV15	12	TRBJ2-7	CATSQGWYEQYF	TGTGCCACCAGCCAGGGGTGGTACGAGCAGTACTTC